This entry lists 22 T cell receptor beta chains sequenced from one sample in a study of T cells after yellow fever vaccination. TCRdb analysed the 5' RACE reads with MiXCR anew, one entry per CDR3 protein. Here the sample spans around 25,000 distinct CDR3 sequences, 4% to 5% being singletons. The source was PBMCs, either bulk or a sorted T-cell subset (CD4+, CD8+, memory, or dextramer-sorted; not recorded which), collected on the day of the yellow fever booster vaccination. The receptors shown here come from a man between 18 and 29 years old who received the YFV17D yellow fever vaccine.

This clonotype showed up many times. This chain connects TRBV6-5 to TRBJ2-3; no firm D call. The CDR3 spans 14 residues. The V gene lost 8 bases and the J gene lost 0 bases, with 12 bases spanning the gap. Germline values: CDR1 MNHEY, CDR2 SVGAGI. The CDR3 DNA is TGTGCCAGCTCCCTCGGTCCTAGCACAGATACGCAGTATTTT. This translates into CASSLGPSTDTQYF.

This clonotype came up many times. Compared with germline, one end of the junction differs, possibly owing to a read error. This chain uses TRBV7-7 with TRBJ2-1; a weak D match, TRBD2 (6 bases). CDR1 and CDR2 (germline): SSHAT, FNYEAQ (reference sequence). The CDR3 has 15 residues. This chain's CDR3 is CASSLNRDSYNEQFF. The CDR3 DNA is TGTGCTAGCAGCCTGAACCGGGACTCGTACAATGAGCAGTTCTTC. Full variable domain (missing parts from reference TRBV7-7 and TRBJ2-1): GAGVSQSPRYKVTKRGQDVTLRCDPISSHATLYWYQQALGQGPEFLTYFNYEAQPDKSGLPSDRFSAERPEGSISTLTIQRTEQRDSAMYRCASSLNRDSYNEQFFGPGTRLTVL.

V is TRBV5-4 and J is TRBJ2-3; 13 bases line up with TRBD2. V shed 4 bases, J shed 3 bases, and the junction held 8 bases outside the gene matches. Germline V CDR1 and CDR2: SGHNT, YYREEE (reference sequence). There are 17 residues in the CDR3. The CDR3 spells CASSGMTSGGTTDTQYF. As DNA, the CDR3 is TGTGCCAGCAGCGGCATGACTAGCGGGGGGACAACAGATACGCAGTATTTT.

This clonotype occurred many times. The chain joins TRBV4-3 to TRBJ1-2; tentative D call: TRBD1 (5 bases). Trimming pared 2 bases from V and 10 bases from J, leaving 11 bases between. From germline, CDR1 is LGHNA and CDR2 YSLEER. The CDR3 length is 12 residues. CDR3 sequence reads: CASSQYGGIYTF. In nucleotides, the CDR3 is TGCGCCAGCAGCCAATATGGGGGAATCTACACCTTC.

This clonotype came up many times. The chain is built from TRBV5-1 and TRBJ1-6; the D is unclear. Germline V lookup: CDR1 SGHRS, CDR2 YFSETQ. V gave up 0 bases and J gave up 10 bases, with 14 bases separating them. The CDR3 is 15 amino acids. The CDR3 DNA reads as TGCGCCAGCAGCTTGGCGGGGTCGAGTCGATCACCCCTCCACTTT. This codes for CASSLAGSSRSPLHF.

This clonotype was observed many times. In DNA form, the CDR3 reads TGTGCCAGCAGGGCAGGGACTAGCGGGGGGGCCCGGGATGAGCAGTTCTTC. Its translation: CASRAGTSGGARDEQFF. The rearrangement uses TRBV6-5 and TRBJ2-1; 16 bases align to TRBD2. The J segment lost 8 bases and the V segment lost 6 bases, leaving 10 bases of the junction unmatched. The CDR3 is 17 amino acids. Germline V gene sequence: CDR1 MNHEY, CDR2 SVGAGI.

This chain connects TRBV5-1 to TRBJ2-7, with D perhaps TRBD1 or TRBD2 (5 bases each). Per the germline V gene, CDR1 is SGHRS and CDR2 is YFSETQ. This CDR3 spans 17 amino acids. Between the trimmed V and J ends, which lost 5 bases and 6 bases, there was a span of 27 bases. The CDR3 is CASSLRGGGRSASEQYF. CDR3 DNA: TGCGCCAGCAGTTTGAGGGGTGGGGGACGGTCGGCTTCCGAGCAGTACTTC.

The chain uses TRBV12-3 or TRBV12-4 and TRBJ1-1, with D hard to call. This CDR3 has 13 amino acids. The ends were cut back, 2 bases at V and 1 base at J, with 5 bases in the middle. The CDR3: CASSLRQNTEAFF. The CDR3 bases are TGTGCCAGCAGTTTAAGACAGAACACTGAAGCTTTCTTT.

This clonotype was counted at least ten times. The chain employs TRBV20-1 and TRBJ2-2, with D possibly being TRBD2 (5 bases). This CDR3 contains 13 residues. Between the trimmed V and J ends, which lost 3 bases and 5 bases, there was a span of 10 bases. Germline CDR1 reads DFQATT; CDR2 reads SNEGSKA (reference sequence). This chain's CDR3 is CSASEPGTGELFF. The CDR3 DNA follows: TGCAGTGCTAGTGAGCCGGGGACCGGGGAGCTGTTTTTT.

This clonotype was recorded a few times. The chain's CDR3 is CSVRLAGGPRGETQYF. In DNA, the CDR3 is TGCAGCGTAAGACTAGCGGGGGGCCCCAGGGGGGAGACCCAGTACTTC. This rearrangement joins TRBV29-1 to TRBJ2-5; 13 positions match TRBD2. The CDR3 contains 16 residues. After removal of 6 bases from V and 5 bases from J, the junction contained 12 bases not matched to a gene. Germline V lookup: CDR1 SQVTM, CDR2 ANQGSEA.

The chain recombines TRBV18 with TRBJ2-7, with TRBD1 matching over 7 bases. V lost 5 bases to trimming and J lost 3 bases; unmatched junction nucleotides: 7. CDR3 length equals 14 residues. Germline CDR1 reads KGHSH; CDR2 reads LQKENI. The CDR3 loop reads CASSGDREHYEQYF. The DNA for the CDR3 is TGTGCCAGCTCAGGCGACAGGGAGCACTACGAGCAGTACTTC.

This clonotype was counted many times. This chain connects TRBV7-2 to TRBJ2-7, with D hard to call. Trimming pared 1 base from V and 5 bases from J, leaving 3 bases between. The germline gives CDR1 SGHTA, CDR2 FQGNSA. The length of the CDR3 is 11 residues. DNA of the CDR3: TGTGCCAGCAGCTTAGGGGACGAGCAGTACGTC. Translation gives CASSLGDEQYV.

This chain joins TRBV5-4 and TRBJ1-2, with 7 bases fitting TRBD1. This CDR3 has 13 amino acids. Germline CDR1 is SGHNT and CDR2 is YYREEE (reference sequence). The V segment lost 0 bases and the J segment 8 bases; nucleotides outside the gene matches: 4. The CDR3 region is CASSLEKGAGYTF. DNA of the CDR3: TGTGCCAGCAGCTTGGAAAAGGGGGCAGGCTACACCTTC.

The DNA of the CDR3 is TGCGCCAGCAGCTTCCAGAGCGGGGGGAACACCGGGGAGCTGTTTTTT. Its protein product is CASSFQSGGNTGELFF. The rearrangement links TRBV5-1 to TRBJ2-2, with 8 bases lining up with TRBD2. J lost 1 base, V lost 2 bases, and 4 bases had no gene match. CDR1 is SGHRS and CDR2 is YFSETQ in the germline V gene. The CDR3 has 16 amino acids.

The chain recombines TRBV7-2 with TRBJ2-7; perhaps TRBD1 as D (5 bases). V lost 4 bases and J lost 9, with 16 bases in between. This CDR3 is 13 amino acids long. In germline, CDR1 is SGHTA, CDR2 FQGNSA. CDR3 in amino acids: CASSSIGPDRQYF. CDR3 nucleotides: TGTGCCAGCAGCTCAATTGGACCTGACAGGCAGTACTTC.

This clonotype was seen at least ten times. This chain connects TRBV12-3 or TRBV12-4 to TRBJ2-3, with 9 bases aligning to TRBD2. The CDR3 is 21 residues long. V lost 4 bases and J lost 4; bases outside the gene matches: 24. The CDR3 coding sequence is TGTGCCAGCAGTTGGCGCCGCAGGGGACTGTCGATAGCGGGGGTAGCAGATACGCAGTATTTT. This gives the protein CASSWRRRGLSIAGVADTQYF.

This clonotype was seen a few times. The CDR3 DNA follows: TGCAGTGCTAGAGCGGGGCCAAGGAATGAGCAGTTCTTC. Protein sequence: CSARAGPRNEQFF. The chain uses TRBV20-1 and TRBJ2-1, with D possibly being TRBD1 or TRBD2 (5 bases each). V dropped 1 base and J dropped 7 bases, with 11 bases sitting between them. Per the germline V gene, CDR1 is DFQATT and CDR2 is SNEGSKA (reference sequence). CDR3 length: 13 residues.

This clonotype was seen ten or more times. The V and J genes are TRBV7-6 and TRBJ2-5; 9 nucleotides agree with TRBD2. CDR3 size: 15 residues. After removal of 5 bases from V and 3 bases from J, the junction contained 7 bases not matched to a gene. CDR1 is SGHVS, CDR2 FNYEAQ, per germline. CDR3 sequence reads: CASSPPRGGEETQYF. The CDR3 nucleotides are TGTGCCAGCAGCCCACCGCGGGGGGGAGAAGAGACCCAGTACTTC.

There are many counts of this clonotype. This chain connects TRBV20-1 to TRBJ2-7, with D uncertain. Germline CDR1 DFQATT, CDR2 SNEGSKA (reference sequence). Trimming stripped 0 bases from V and 0 bases from J, with 9 bases between. The CDR3 has 14 amino acids. CDR3 in DNA: TGCAGTGCTAGAGATCCCAAGTCCTCCTACGAGCAGTACTTC. This sequence encodes CSARDPKSSYEQYF.

The table lists this clonotype with many counts. The CDR3 region has the DNA TGCAGTGCCACCGGGACTAGCGGGGTAGCGGCAGATACGCAGTATTTT. This translates into CSATGTSGVAADTQYF. The rearrangement uses TRBV20-1 and TRBJ2-3; 13 positions agree with TRBD2. The J segment lost 4 bases and the V segment lost 6 bases, leaving 10 bases of the junction unmatched. The CDR3 has 16 amino acids. From germline, CDR1 is DFQATT and CDR2 SNEGSKA (reference sequence).

This clonotype has ten or more counts. The rearrangement joins TRBV5-1 to TRBJ2-1, with 7 nucleotides matching TRBD1. The germline CDR1 and CDR2 sequences are SGHRS and YFSETQ. This CDR3 has 12 amino acids. V lost 3 bases to trimming and J lost 6 bases; unmatched junction nucleotides: 0. The CDR3 loop is CASSWTGNEQFF. In DNA, the CDR3 is TGCGCCAGCAGCTGGACAGGCAATGAGCAGTTCTTC. The full variable domain, with the rest looked up from reference TRBV5-1 and TRBJ2-1, is KAGVTQTPRYLIKTRGQQVTLSCSPISGHRSVSWYQQTPGQGLQFLFEYFSETQRNKGNFPGRFSGRQFSNSRSEMNVSTLELGDSALYLCASSWTGNEQFFGPGTRLTVL.

This clonotype occurred many times. The genes are TRBV5-1 and TRBJ2-7; D is unresolved. The ends were cut back, 0 bases at V and 3 bases at J, with 7 bases in the middle. CDR1 and CDR2 (germline): SGHRS, YFSETQ. The CDR3 contains 13 residues. The CDR3 region is CASSLDGIYEQYV. Here the CDR3 DNA reads TGCGCCAGCAGCTTGGATGGGATCTACGAGCAGTACGTC.